The source of this TCR beta chain is a study of blood T cells in healthy people across ages. The sample holds many counts of this clonotype. Antigen: not known. Study-wide results and caveats: Researchers deemed the diversity estimates from one million T cells underestimates.

A second about 7 to 12 cycle PCR used barcoded and J-beta primers. One entry per CDR3 protein, called by TCRdb with MiXCR from the 5' RACE reads. Of more than 800,000 distinct CDR3 sequences detected, under 30% appear once; the ten largest clones hold 17%. The study recruited healthy Caucasian donors from Russia who were aged about 6 to 95. The CDR3 loop spans 15 amino acids. The germline V gene has CDR1 DFQATT and CDR2 SNEGSKA (reference sequence). Trimming took off 0 bases at V and 4 bases at J, with 14 bases between the two ends. The chain carries TRBV20-1 and TRBJ2-3, with D perhaps being TRBD1 or TRBD2 (6 bases each). The TCR was taken from a woman of 80 years or more in good health. The sequenced sample was blood. CDR3 sequence (DNA): TGCAGTGCTAGAGATTCGGAGGGGGTCGCAGATACGCAGTATTTT. This translates into CSARDSEGVADTQYF.